This record looks at one T cell receptor beta chain sequence and its context. Its target antigen remains unknown. Nothing much larger sits one base from this clone, and base qualities are not available. Other DNA sequences in the same sample also yield this CDR3. This sample is part of a study of beta chain features in type 1 diabetes (dated by TCRdb to 2016 to 2019). Describing the broader study: Mean age, gender distribution, total cell number and subset yield were not different between patients and healthy donors. Regulatory and stem cell-like memory subsets were isolated from only 8 patients and about eight healthy donors, whereas naive and central memory subsets came from all 30 or so donors. The study compared the TCRB repertoires of sorted circulating CD4+ T cell subsets in recently diagnosed type 1 diabetes patients with those in matched healthy donors. A total of approximately 110,000,000 sorted cells were examined across all samples, and a strong correlation was observed between cell number per subset and RNA yield.

All of the isolated RNA was reverse transcribed with the High Capacity cDNA Reverse Transcription Kit, so expressed TCRB transcripts were sequenced. Deep immunoSEQ sequencing was applied to naive, central memory and regulatory T cell samples, giving an average of about 3.7 million total reads per sample. Sorted cells were lysed in RLT buffer and RNA was extracted with DNase-treated RNeasy Micro or Mini kits, depending on cell number. To prevent cross-contamination, each cell subset was processed individually, whereas patient and healthy donor samples were processed jointly. Using the immunoSEQ multiplex PCR, TCRB sequences were amplified from cDNA into 87-bp fragments spanning the CDR3 region. The amplicons were sequenced using the Illumina HiSeq platform. The study's processing was this. PCR bias was corrected computationally using synthetic template baselines, and reads within Hamming distance 2 were collapsed, with unmergeable singletons discarded. By aligning reads against IMGT, V, D and J genes, CDR3 length, and insertions or deletions at six rearrangement sites were assigned. Clonotype counts were normalized to sorted cell number within each subset before computing true diversity and Gini coefficients with the tcR R package. Repertoire sharing was quantified using the overlap coefficient calculated on TCRB nucleotide sequences. The table was pulled from immuneACCESS by TCRdb, which kept in-frame rearrangements only. Such tables lose some clones; where checked, under half of the loss comes from unresolved V genes, and the rest has no known cause. V and J calls and clone size are copied from that table; D and trimming were computed from the DNA. The sample table holds 300,000 to 350,000 clones, of which around 13% were seen once. The ten largest clones take up 6.7% of the sample.

Each donor gave one peripheral blood draw, about 110 mL on average, collected into heparinised tubes. A BD FACSAria II and a panel including CD45RO, CCR7, CD25, CD127, CD95 and CD27 were used to sort naive, central memory, regulatory and stem cell-like memory CD4+ T cells. Purity was above 95% for every sorted population. Right away, PBMCs were isolated by Lymphoprep density gradient centrifugation and were stained directly, with no culture step. So that batch effects would be minimized, each experiment stained and sorted samples in pairs, pairing one healthy donor with one patient. The full study reports these points: A moderate but significant shortening of TCRB CDR3 length was observed in type 1 diabetes patients in all four CD4+ subsets. Because cDNA was sequenced instead of genomic DNA, activated cells with high expression could be over-represented, although the groups did not differ in activation or CD3 levels. Naive, central memory and regulatory TCRB repertoires appeared to be more alike among patients than among healthy donors. PCR might favor shorter templates, but patient and control samples were amplified and corrected together, so any skew would affect both groups equally. Because the HLA sub-analyses included only small numbers of individuals, any influence of HLA type on TCRB rearrangement was left unresolved. Patients with type 1 diabetes made fewer insertions and deleted more nucleotides at VDJ recombination sites, implying thymic rearrangement abnormalities.

The material sequenced was central memory CD4+ T cells from blood. This clonotype was sampled from a man aged 30 to 45 in good health.

The CDR3 corresponds to CSVRGGRDQPQHF. The nucleotide sequence is TGCAGCGTTCGCGGGGGGCGCGATCAGCCCCAGCATTTT. The sequence links TRBV29-1 to TRBJ1-5; TRBD1 might be the D gene, on 6 matching bases. The germline V gene supplies CDR1 SQVTM and CDR2 ANQGSEA. From the cysteine through the phenylalanine, the CDR3 covers 13 amino acids. CDR3 DNA only is kept here, 39 bases in frame from base 1. The junction shows trimming of 5 bases on V and 5 bases on J, plus 13 bases between the germline ends.